One sample yielded the 2 T cell receptor beta chains listed below, sequenced in a study of patients and donors after allogeneic stem cell transplantation. TCRdb passed the RT-PCR reads through MiXCR, listing each CDR3 protein once. The sample holds hundreds of thousands of distinct CDR3 sequences, around 41% seen once. Input material: blood, either unsorted or a sorted T cell fraction (not recorded which). The receptors were sampled from a human donor who was either an allogeneic HSCT recipient or a stem cell or donor lymphocyte infusion donor (not recorded which). It is not recorded whose cells these are; they may come from a transplant donor.

The chain joins TRBV12-3 or TRBV12-4 to TRBJ1-2; the D is unclear. The CDR3 has 13 residues. V was cut by 5 bases and J by 0 bases, with 7 bases left in between. The CDR3 DNA reads TGTGCCAGCAGTCGGGCCACTAACTATGGCTACACCTTC. Amino acid sequence: CASSRATNYGYTF.

In its sample, this clonotype was seen once. V is TRBV4-1 and J is TRBJ2-2; D not certain. Germline loops: CDR1 MGHRA, CDR2 YSYEKL. V was trimmed by 0 bases and J by 4 bases, leaving 12 bases between them. The CDR3 is 16 amino acids. Written as DNA, the CDR3 is TGCGCCAGCAGCCAAGAGTCCTTGCTAAGCACCGGGGAGCTGTTTTTT. This codes for CASSQESLLSTGELFF.